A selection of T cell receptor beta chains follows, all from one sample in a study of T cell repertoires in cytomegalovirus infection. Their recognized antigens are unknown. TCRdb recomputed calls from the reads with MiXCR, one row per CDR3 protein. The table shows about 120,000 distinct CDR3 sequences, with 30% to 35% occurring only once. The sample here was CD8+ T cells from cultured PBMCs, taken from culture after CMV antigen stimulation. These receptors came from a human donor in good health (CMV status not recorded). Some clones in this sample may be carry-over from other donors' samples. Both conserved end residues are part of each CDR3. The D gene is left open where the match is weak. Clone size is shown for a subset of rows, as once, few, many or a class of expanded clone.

CDR3nt: TGTGCCAGCAGCTCTGACGGGAACACCGGGGAGCTGTTTTTT
CDR3aa: CASSSDGNTGELFF
abundance: .
d_gene: .
v_gene: TRBV7-9
j_gene: TRBJ2-2

CDR3nt: TGTGCCAGCAGCGGAGCGGGGGGCGACTACGAGCAGTACTTC
CDR3aa: CASSGAGGDYEQYF
abundance: once
d_gene: TRBD2
v_gene: TRBV5-4
j_gene: TRBJ2-7

CDR3nt: TGTGCCAGCAGTTACTCGGACGCCCGGAGCTCCTATAATTCACCCCTCCACTTT
CDR3aa: CASSYSDARSSYNSPLHF
abundance: .
d_gene: .
v_gene: TRBV6-2/TRBV6-3
j_gene: TRBJ1-6

CDR3nt: TGTGCCAGTAGTGCAGTTTCAATACGGAACACCATATATTTT
CDR3aa: CASSAVSIRNTIYF
abundance: .
d_gene: .
v_gene: TRBV19
j_gene: TRBJ1-3

CDR3nt: TGCGCCAGCAGCTTGTCGGGATCAGGGGTCTACGAGCAGTACTTC
CDR3aa: CASSLSGSGVYEQYF
abundance: once
d_gene: .
v_gene: TRBV5-1
j_gene: TRBJ2-7

CDR3nt: TGTGCCAGCAGCCCCTCCCCAGGGTACGAGCAGTACTTC
CDR3aa: CASSPSPGYEQYF
abundance: .
d_gene: .
v_gene: TRBV7-9
j_gene: TRBJ2-7

CDR3nt: TGTGCCAGCAGTCGAGGGTCCTCTGGAAACACCATATATTTT
CDR3aa: CASSRGSSGNTIYF
abundance: .
d_gene: .
v_gene: TRBV12-3/TRBV12-4
j_gene: TRBJ1-3

CDR3nt: TGTGCCAGCAGCCAAGATCTTCGGGGACAGGGGGCCTACGAGCAGTACTTC
CDR3aa: CASSQDLRGQGAYEQYF
abundance: .
d_gene: TRBD1
v_gene: TRBV3-1
j_gene: TRBJ2-7

CDR3nt: TGTGCCAGCAGTTACTTAGGAGCTAACTATGGCTACACCTTC
CDR3aa: CASSYLGANYGYTF
abundance: .
d_gene: .
v_gene: TRBV6-2/TRBV6-3
j_gene: TRBJ1-2

CDR3nt: TGTGCCAGCAGCGCTCCGGGACTAGCGGGGGGGGAAGACGAGCAGTACTTC
CDR3aa: CASSAPGLAGGEDEQYF
abundance: .
d_gene: TRBD2
v_gene: TRBV9
j_gene: TRBJ2-7

CDR3nt: TGTGCCAGCAGTGAGTGGGGGGGTATCAATCAGCCCCAGCATTTT
CDR3aa: CASSEWGGINQPQHF
abundance: .
d_gene: .
v_gene: TRBV6-2/TRBV6-3
j_gene: TRBJ1-5

CDR3nt: TGTGCCAGCAGTTTACTTTCGTCTAACTCCTACGAGCAGTACTTC
CDR3aa: CASSLLSSNSYEQYF
abundance: few
d_gene: .
v_gene: TRBV28
j_gene: TRBJ2-7

CDR3nt: TGCGCCAGCAGCCAAGTCAAGGGAACGAACACTGAAGCTTTCTTT
CDR3aa: CASSQVKGTNTEAFF
abundance: .
d_gene: .
v_gene: TRBV4-1
j_gene: TRBJ1-1

CDR3nt: TGTGCCAGCAGCACGGACAGGTTTGGATTGTACAATGAGCAGTTCTTC
CDR3aa: CASSTDRFGLYNEQFF
abundance: .
d_gene: TRBD1
v_gene: TRBV7-2
j_gene: TRBJ2-1

CDR3nt: TGTGCCAGCACCGGAGGAGGGACGCGCGAGCAGTACTTC
CDR3aa: CASTGGGTREQYF
abundance: few
d_gene: .
v_gene: TRBV27
j_gene: TRBJ2-7

CDR3nt: TGTGCCAGCAGCTCCGAATGGGGCGATTTAATGAACACTGAAGCTTTCTTT
CDR3aa: CASSSEWGDLMNTEAFF
abundance: few
d_gene: .
v_gene: TRBV7-2
j_gene: TRBJ1-1

CDR3nt: TGTGCCAGCAGCCGACTTACCATACACGGGACAGGACATTATGGCTACACCTTC
CDR3aa: CASSRLTIHGTGHYGYTF
abundance: .
d_gene: TRBD1
v_gene: TRBV7-9
j_gene: TRBJ1-2

CDR3nt: TGTGCCAGCAGCTTGAGGGGGGGCTCCTACGAGCAGTACTTC
CDR3aa: CASSLRGGSYEQYF
abundance: few
d_gene: .
v_gene: TRBV5-8
j_gene: TRBJ2-7

CDR3nt: TGCGCCAGCAGCCGTACAGGGGAAGTACCCTACGAGCAGTACTTC
CDR3aa: CASSRTGEVPYEQYF
abundance: .
d_gene: TRBD1
v_gene: TRBV4-1
j_gene: TRBJ2-7

CDR3nt: TGTGCCATCAGTGAGGGACAGACCTTTAGCGGCTACACCTTC
CDR3aa: CAISEGQTFSGYTF
abundance: few
d_gene: .
v_gene: TRBV10-3
j_gene: TRBJ1-2

CDR3nt: TGTGCCATCAGTGACGCGTCCAGCGGGGGGTTCAACTCCTACGAGCGGTACTTC
CDR3aa: CAISDASSGGFNSYERYF
abundance: once
d_gene: TRBD2
v_gene: TRBV10-3
j_gene: TRBJ2-7

CDR3nt: TGTGCCAGCAAAGAGAGAAATAGCAATCAGCCCCAGCATTTT
CDR3aa: CASKERNSNQPQHF
abundance: many
d_gene: .
v_gene: TRBV6-2/TRBV6-3
j_gene: TRBJ1-5

CDR3nt: TGTGCCAGCAGTCTCGTAGGGACAGGGGCTACAGATACGCAGTATTTT
CDR3aa: CASSLVGTGATDTQYF
abundance: .
d_gene: TRBD1
v_gene: TRBV6-6
j_gene: TRBJ2-3

CDR3nt: TGTGCCAGCAGCTTATTGGGGATCGGGGAGCTGTTTTTT
CDR3aa: CASSLLGIGELFF
abundance: many
d_gene: .
v_gene: TRBV7-2
j_gene: TRBJ2-2

CDR3nt: TGTGCCAGCAGCTTAATTACAGGGACTGGAAACACCATATATTTT
CDR3aa: CASSLITGTGNTIYF
abundance: few
d_gene: .
v_gene: TRBV7-2
j_gene: TRBJ1-3